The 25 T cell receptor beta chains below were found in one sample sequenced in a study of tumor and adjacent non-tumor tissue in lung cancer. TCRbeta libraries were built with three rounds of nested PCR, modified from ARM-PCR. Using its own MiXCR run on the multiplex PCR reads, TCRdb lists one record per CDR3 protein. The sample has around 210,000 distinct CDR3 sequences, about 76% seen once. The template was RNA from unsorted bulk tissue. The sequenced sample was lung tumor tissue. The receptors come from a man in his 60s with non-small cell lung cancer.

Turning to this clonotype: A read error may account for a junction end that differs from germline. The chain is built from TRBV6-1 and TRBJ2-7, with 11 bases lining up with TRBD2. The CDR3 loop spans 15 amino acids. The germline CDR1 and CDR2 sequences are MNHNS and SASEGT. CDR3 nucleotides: TGTGTCAGCAGTGCCGGGACTAGCGGCCTTTGGGAGCAGTACTTC. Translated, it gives CVSSAGTSGLWEQYF.

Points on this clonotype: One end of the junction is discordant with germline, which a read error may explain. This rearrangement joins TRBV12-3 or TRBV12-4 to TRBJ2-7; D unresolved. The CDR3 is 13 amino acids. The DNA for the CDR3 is TGTGCCAGCAGTTTTTCCAGCCTCTACGAGCGGTACTTC. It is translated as CASSFSSLYERYF.

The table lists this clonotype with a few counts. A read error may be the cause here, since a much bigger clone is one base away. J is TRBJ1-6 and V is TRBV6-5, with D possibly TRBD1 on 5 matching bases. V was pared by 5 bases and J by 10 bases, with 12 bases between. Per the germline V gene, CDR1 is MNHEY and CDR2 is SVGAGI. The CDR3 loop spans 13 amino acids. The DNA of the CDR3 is TGTGCCAGCAGTGTCAGGGAAGGATCACCCCTCCACTTT. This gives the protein CASSVREGSPLHF.

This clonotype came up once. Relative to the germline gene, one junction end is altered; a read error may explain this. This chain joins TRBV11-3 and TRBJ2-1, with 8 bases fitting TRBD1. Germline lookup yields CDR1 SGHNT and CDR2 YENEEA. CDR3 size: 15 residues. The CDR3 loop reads CDSSLDRGRGNDQFF. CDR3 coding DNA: TGTGACAGCAGCTTAGACAGGGGCAGAGGCAATGATCAGTTCTTC.

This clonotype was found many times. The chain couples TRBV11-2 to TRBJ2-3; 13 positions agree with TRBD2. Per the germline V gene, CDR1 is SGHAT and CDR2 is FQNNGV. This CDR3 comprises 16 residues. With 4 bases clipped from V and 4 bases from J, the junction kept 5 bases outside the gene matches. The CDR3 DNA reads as TGTGCCAGCAGCTCACTAGCGGGGGGGCTTCCAGATACGCAGTATTTT. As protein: CASSSLAGGLPDTQYF.

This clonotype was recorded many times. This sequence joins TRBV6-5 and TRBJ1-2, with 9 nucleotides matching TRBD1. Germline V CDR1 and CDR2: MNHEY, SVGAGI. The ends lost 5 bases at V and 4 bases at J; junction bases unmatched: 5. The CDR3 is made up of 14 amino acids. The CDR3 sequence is CASSTDRGTYGYTF. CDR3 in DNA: TGTGCCAGCAGTACGGACAGGGGTACCTATGGCTACACCTTC.

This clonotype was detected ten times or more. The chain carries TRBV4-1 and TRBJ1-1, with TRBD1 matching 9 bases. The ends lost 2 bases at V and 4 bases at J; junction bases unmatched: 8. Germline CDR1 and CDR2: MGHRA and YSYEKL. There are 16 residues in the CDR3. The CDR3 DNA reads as TGCGCCAGCAGCCAACGGACAGGGGAGGGAAGCACTGAAGCTTTCTTT. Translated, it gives CASSQRTGEGSTEAFF.

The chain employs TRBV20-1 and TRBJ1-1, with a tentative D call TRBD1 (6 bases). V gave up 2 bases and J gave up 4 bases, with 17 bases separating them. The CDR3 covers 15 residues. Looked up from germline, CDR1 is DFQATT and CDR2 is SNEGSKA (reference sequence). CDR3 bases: TGCAGTGCTAGATATACAGGGAGAGGCGGCACTGAAGCTTTCTTT. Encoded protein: CSARYTGRGGTEAFF.

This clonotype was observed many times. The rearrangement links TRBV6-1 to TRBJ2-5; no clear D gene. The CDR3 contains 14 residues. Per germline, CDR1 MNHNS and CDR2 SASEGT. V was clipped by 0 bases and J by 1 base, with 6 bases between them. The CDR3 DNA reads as TGTGCCAGCAGTGAAGCCGGTGGCCAAGAGACCCAGTACTTC. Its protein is CASSEAGGQETQYF.

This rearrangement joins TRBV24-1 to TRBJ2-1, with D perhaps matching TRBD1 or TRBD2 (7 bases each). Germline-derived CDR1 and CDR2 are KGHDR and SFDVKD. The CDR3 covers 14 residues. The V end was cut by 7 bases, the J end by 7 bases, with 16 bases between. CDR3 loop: CATRGGGALNEQFF. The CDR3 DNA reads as TGTGCCACCAGGGGAGGGGGCGCTTTGAATGAGCAGTTCTTC.

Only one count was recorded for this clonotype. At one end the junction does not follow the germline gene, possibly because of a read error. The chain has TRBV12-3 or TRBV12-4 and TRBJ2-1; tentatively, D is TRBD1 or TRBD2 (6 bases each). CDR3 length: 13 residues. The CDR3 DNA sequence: TGTGCCAGCGGTTTGACGCGGGACAATGAGCAGTTCTTT. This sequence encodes CASGLTRDNEQFF.

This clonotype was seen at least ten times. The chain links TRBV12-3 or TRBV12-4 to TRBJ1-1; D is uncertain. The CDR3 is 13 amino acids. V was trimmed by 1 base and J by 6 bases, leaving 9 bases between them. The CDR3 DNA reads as TGTGCCAGCAGTTTAGGTGTCACGCCTGAAGCTTTCTTT. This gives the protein CASSLGVTPEAFF.

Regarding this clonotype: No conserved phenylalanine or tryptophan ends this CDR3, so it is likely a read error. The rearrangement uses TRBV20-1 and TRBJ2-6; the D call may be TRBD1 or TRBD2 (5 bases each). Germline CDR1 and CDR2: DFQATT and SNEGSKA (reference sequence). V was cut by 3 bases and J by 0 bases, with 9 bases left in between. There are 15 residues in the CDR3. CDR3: CSASGAYSGANVLTI. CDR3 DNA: TGCAGTGCTAGCGGGGCCTACTCTGGGGCCAACGTCCTGACTATC.

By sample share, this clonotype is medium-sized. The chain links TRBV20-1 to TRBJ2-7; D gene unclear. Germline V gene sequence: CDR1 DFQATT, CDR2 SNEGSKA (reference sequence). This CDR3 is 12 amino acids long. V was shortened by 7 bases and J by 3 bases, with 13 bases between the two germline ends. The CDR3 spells CSVGRLGYEQYF. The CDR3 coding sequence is TGCAGTGTAGGGCGACTTGGCTACGAGCAGTACTTC.

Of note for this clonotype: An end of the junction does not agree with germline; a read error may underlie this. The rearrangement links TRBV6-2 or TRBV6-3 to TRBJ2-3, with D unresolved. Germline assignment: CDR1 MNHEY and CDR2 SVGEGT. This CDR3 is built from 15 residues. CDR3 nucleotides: TGTGCCAGCAGTCCGCAATCGACATGCTCAGAGACGCAGTATTTT. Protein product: CASSPQSTCSETQYF.

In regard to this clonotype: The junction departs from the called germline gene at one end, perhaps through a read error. The CDR3 DNA is TGTGACAGCAGAACGGGACAGGGGGCCGACGAGGCCAACGTCCTGACCTTC. Protein: CDSRTGQGADEANVLTF. The rearrangement joins TRBV6-2 or TRBV6-3 to TRBJ2-6; TRBD1 agrees at 12 bases. This CDR3 is 17 amino acids long. CDR1 is MNHEY and CDR2 is SVGEGT in the germline V gene.

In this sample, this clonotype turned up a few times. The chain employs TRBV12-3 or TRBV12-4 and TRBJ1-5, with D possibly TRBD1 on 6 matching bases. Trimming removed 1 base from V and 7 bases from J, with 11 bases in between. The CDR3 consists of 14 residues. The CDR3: CASSLVQGGQPQHF. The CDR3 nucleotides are TGTGCCAGCAGTTTAGTACAGGGAGGCCAGCCCCAGCATTTT.

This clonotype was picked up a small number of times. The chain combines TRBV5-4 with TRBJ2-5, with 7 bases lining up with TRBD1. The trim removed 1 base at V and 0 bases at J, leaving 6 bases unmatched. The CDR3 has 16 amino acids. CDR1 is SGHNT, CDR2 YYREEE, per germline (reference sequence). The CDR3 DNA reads TGTGCCAGCAGCTTGACGGGACAGTGGTACCAAGAGACCCAGTACTTC. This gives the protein CASSLTGQWYQETQYF.

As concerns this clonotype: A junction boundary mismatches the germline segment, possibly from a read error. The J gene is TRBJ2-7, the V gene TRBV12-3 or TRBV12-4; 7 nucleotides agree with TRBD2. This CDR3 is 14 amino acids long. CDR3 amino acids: CVSIAAGVRTEQYF. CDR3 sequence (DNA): TGTGTCAGCATCGCCGCGGGAGTCAGAACCGAGCAGTACTTC.

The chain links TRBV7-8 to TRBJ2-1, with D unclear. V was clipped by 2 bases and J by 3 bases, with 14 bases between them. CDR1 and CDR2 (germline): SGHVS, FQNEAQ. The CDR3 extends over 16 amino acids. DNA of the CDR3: TGTGCCAGCAGCTTAATTACGGGTGTTAGCTACAATGAGCAGTTCTTC. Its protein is CASSLITGVSYNEQFF.

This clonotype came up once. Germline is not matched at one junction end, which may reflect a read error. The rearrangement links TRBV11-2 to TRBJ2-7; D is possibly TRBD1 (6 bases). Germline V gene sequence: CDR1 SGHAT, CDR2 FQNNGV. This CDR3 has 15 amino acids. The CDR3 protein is CASGLQGRDGDEQYF. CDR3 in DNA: TGTGCCAGCGGCTTACAGGGTCGGGACGGCGACGAGCAGTACTTC. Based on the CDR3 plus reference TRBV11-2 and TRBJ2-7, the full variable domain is EAGVAQSPRYKIIEKRQSVAFWCNPISGHATLYWYQQILGQGPKLLIQFQNNGVVDDSQLPKDRFSAERLKGVDSTLKIQPAKLEDSAVYLCASGLQGRDGDEQYFGPGTRLTVT.

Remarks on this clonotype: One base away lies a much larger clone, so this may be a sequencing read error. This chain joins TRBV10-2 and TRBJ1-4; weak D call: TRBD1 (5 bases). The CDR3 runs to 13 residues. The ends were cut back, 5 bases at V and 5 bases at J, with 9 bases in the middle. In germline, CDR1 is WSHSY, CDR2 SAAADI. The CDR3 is CASSIPGNEKLFF. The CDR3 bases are TGCGCCAGCAGTATACCAGGGAATGAAAAACTGTTTTTT.

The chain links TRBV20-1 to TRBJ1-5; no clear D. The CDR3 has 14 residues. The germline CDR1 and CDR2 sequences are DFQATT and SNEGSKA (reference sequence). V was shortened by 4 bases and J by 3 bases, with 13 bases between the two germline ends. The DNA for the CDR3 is TGCAGTGCTATGAGTTACGGCAACAATCAGCCCCAGCATTTT. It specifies CSAMSYGNNQPQHF.

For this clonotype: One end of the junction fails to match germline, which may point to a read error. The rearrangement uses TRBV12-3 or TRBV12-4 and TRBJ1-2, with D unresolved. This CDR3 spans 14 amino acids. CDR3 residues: CASSLAFIRMGYTF. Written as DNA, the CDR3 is TGTGCCAGCAGTTTAGCTTTCATAAGGATGGGCTATACCTTC.

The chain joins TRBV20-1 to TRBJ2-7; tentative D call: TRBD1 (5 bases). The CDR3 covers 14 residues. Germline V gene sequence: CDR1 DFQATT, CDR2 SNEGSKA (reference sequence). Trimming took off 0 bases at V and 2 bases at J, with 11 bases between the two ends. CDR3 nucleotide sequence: TGCAGTGCTAGAGATTGCAGGGCCCCCTACGAGCAGTACTTC. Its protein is CSARDCRAPYEQYF.